This TCR beta chain is from a study of Graves' ophthalmopathy and Graves' hyperthyroidism. Germline V CDR1 and CDR2: GTSNPN, SVGIG (reference sequence). V was shortened by 8 bases and J by 3 bases, with 16 bases between the two germline ends. The CDR3 is made up of 13 amino acids. This clonotype has at least ten counts. RNA transcripts were the template, and TCR beta CDR3 regions were amplified from them. Second-round multiplex PCR came after first-round RT-PCR with HTBI primers. MiXCR was run by TCRdb on the multiplex PCR reads, yielding one entry per CDR3 protein. In the table there are 300,000 to 400,000 distinct CDR3 sequences, 15% to 20% of which are singletons.

Sequenced sample: peripheral blood. This clonotype was sampled from an adult man with Graves' ophthalmopathy. This sequence joins TRBV30 and TRBJ1-1; D not resolved. The CDR3 spells CARSVSLDTEAFF. CDR3 DNA: TGTGCCCGAAGCGTAAGTCTGGACACTGAAGCTTTCTTT.